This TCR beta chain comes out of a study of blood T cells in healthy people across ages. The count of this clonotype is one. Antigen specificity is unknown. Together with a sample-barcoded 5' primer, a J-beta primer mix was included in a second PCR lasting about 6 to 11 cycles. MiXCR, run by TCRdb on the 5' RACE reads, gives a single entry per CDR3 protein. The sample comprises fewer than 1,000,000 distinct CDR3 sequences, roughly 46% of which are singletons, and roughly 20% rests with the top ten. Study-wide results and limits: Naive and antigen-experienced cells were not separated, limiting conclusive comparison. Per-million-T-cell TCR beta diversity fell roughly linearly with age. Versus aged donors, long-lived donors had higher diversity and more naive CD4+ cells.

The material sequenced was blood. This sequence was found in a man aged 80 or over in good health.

The CDR3 region is CASSLQGAKVAGANVLTF. The CDR3 region has the DNA TGTGCCAGCAGCTTACAGGGGGCCAAAGTTGCTGGGGCCAACGTCCTGACTTTC. The V call is TRBV7-3, the J call TRBJ2-6; 8 nucleotides align to TRBD1. CDR3 length equals 18 residues. V was pared by 2 bases and J by 2 bases, with 8 bases of the junction left unmatched. CDR1 is SGHTA and CDR2 is FQGTGA in the germline V gene.